Listed here are 5 T cell receptor beta chains from one sample, sequenced in a study of Ad26.COV2.S vaccination and SARS-CoV-2 variants. Documented treatment: some 19 received Ad26.COV2.S at low or high dose, single or two shots; about 5 received placebo; per-sample allocation not given. Day 63 after the first vaccine or placebo injection was the time point for sampling. Assay: immunoSEQ multiplex PCR; the TCRdb copy retains only in-frame clones and omits some. The profile covers around 350,000 clones, with around 83% appearing a single time and 3% to 4% taken by the ten largest. Source: peripheral blood, taken in a trial of Ad26.COV2.S vaccine versus placebo. The receptors shown here come from a person aged 18-60 years who received the Ad26.COV2.S COVID-19 vaccine or a placebo.

This clone appeared a single time. J is TRBJ2-7 and V is TRBV19; a weak D match, TRBD1 (5 bases). This CDR3 has 15 amino acids. The V end was cut by 0 bases, the J end by 5 bases, with 14 bases between. The germline V gene encodes CDR1 LNHDA and CDR2 SQIVND (reference sequence). CDR3 protein: CASSIDQGFINEQYF. For the CDR3, the DNA is TGTGCCAGTAGTATAGATCAGGGTTTTATCAACGAGCAGTACTTC.

The CDR3 DNA follows: TGTGCCAGCAGTTTTGGGCCCGGAGATACGCAGTATTTT. Translating gives CASSFGPGDTQYF. The genes are TRBV7-8 and TRBJ2-3, with D hard to call. Deletions cut 6 bases from V and 5 bases from J, with 12 bases between. Germline CDR1 reads SGHVS; CDR2 reads FQNEAQ. CDR3 length: 13 residues.

The V and J genes are TRBV11-2 and TRBJ1-6, with D maybe TRBD1 (6 bases). Trimming removed 6 bases at V and 6 bases at J, with 15 bases between. This CDR3 is 15 amino acids long. Germline V CDR1 and CDR2: SGHAT, FQNNGV. CDR3 sequence: CASRLPGTRNSPLHF. The DNA for the CDR3 is TGTGCCAGCAGACTGCCGGGGACACGTAATTCACCCCTCCACTTT.

The chain uses TRBV19 and TRBJ1-1; D is unresolved. The CDR3 length is 11 residues. Germline V gene sequence: CDR1 LNHDA, CDR2 SQIVND (reference sequence). Trimming stripped 5 bases from V and 5 bases from J, with 6 bases between. CDR3 loop: CASSVSTEAFF. The CDR3 nucleotides read TGTGCCAGTAGTGTCAGTACTGAAGCTTTCTTT.

The genes are TRBV6-2 or TRBV6-3 and TRBJ1-1; weak D call: TRBD1 (6 bases). Germline CDR1 and CDR2: MNHEY and SVGEGT. This CDR3 region has 14 residues. The germline V and J ends were trimmed by 2 bases and 1 base, with 8 bases remaining between them. CDR3 DNA sequence: TGTGCCAGCAGTTACCCGGACAGGAACACTGAAGCTTTCTTT. It is translated as CASSYPDRNTEAFF.